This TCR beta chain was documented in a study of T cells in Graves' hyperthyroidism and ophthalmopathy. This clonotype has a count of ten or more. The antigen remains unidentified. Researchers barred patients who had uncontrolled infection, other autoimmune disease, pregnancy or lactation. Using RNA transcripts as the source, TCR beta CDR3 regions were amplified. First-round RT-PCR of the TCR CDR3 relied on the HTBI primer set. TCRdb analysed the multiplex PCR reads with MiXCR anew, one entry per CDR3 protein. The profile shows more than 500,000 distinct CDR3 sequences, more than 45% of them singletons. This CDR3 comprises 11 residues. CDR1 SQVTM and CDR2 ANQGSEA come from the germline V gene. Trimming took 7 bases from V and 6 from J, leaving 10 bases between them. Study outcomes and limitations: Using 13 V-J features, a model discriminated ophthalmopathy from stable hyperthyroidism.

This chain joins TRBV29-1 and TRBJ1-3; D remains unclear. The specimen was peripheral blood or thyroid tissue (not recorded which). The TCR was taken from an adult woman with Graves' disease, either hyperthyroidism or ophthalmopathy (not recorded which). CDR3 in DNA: TGCAGCGCCTTAAGCTTAAACACCATATATTTT. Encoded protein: CSALSLNTIYF.